This TCR beta chain is drawn from a study of blood T cells in healthy people across ages. With a J-beta primer mix and a sample-barcoded 5' primer, a second PCR ran about 6 to 11 cycles. At least 2.5 million CDR3-containing paired-end reads were obtained per sample. TCRdb reprocessed the 5' RACE reads with MiXCR, giving one entry per CDR3 protein. Altogether approximately 780,000 distinct CDR3 sequences are present, roughly 25% being singletons, with the ten largest covering about 2.9%. The CDR3 runs to 13 residues. Trimming cost V 6 bases and J 4 bases, with 12 bases left between them. This clonotype was found a few times. This sample was shared with a second study, whose subject was T cells of mothers and their children. From that study: Mothers yielded over 9.5 million CDR3 reads, children about 2.8 million each.

The source material was blood. This clonotype was obtained from a boy between 10 and 17 years old in good health. V and J are TRBV12-3 or TRBV12-4 and TRBJ1-1; D is unresolved. Here the CDR3 DNA reads TGTGCCAGCAGGCCCGAGGTAGGCACTGAAGCTTTCTTT. Protein: CASRPEVGTEAFF.